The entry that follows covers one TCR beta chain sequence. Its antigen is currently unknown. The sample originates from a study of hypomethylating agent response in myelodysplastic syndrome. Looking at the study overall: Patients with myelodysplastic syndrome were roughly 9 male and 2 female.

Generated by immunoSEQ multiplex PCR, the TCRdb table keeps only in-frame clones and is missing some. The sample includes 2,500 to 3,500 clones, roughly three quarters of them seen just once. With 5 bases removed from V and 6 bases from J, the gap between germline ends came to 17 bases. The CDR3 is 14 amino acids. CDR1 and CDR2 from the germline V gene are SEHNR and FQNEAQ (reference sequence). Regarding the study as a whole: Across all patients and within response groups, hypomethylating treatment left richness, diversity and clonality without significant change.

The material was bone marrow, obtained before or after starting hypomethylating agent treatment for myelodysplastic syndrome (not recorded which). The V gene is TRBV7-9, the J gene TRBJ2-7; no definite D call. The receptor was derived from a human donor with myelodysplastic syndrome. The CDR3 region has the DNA TGTGCCAGCAGCCCGATCGGGCGGTCGCTCGAGCAGTACTTC. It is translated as CASSPIGRSLEQYF. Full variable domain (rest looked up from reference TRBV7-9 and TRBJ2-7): DTGVSQNPRHKITKRGQNVTFRCDPISEHNRLYWYRQTLGQGPEFLTYFQNEAQLEKSRLLSDRFSAERPKGSFSTLEIQRTEQGDSAMYLCASSPIGRSLEQYFGPGTRLTVT.